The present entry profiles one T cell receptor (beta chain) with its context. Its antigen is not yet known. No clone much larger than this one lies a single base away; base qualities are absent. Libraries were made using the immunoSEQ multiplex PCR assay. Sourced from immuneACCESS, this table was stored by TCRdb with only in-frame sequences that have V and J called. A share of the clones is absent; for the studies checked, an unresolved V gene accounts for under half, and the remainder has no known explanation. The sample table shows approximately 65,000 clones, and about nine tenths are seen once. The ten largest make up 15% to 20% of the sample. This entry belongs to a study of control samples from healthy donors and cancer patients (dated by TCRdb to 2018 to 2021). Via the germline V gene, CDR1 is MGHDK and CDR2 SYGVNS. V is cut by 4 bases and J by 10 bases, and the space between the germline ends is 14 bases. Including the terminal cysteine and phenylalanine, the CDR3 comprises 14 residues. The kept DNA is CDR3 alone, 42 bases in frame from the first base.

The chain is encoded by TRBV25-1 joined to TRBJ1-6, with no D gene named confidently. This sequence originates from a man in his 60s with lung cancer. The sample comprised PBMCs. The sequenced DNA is TGTGCCAGCAGTGGAGTGGACTTTCTATCACCCCTCCACTTT. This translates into CASSGVDFLSPLHF.